The 20 T cell receptor beta chains reported below all come from one sample, sequenced in a study of T cell repertoires in cytomegalovirus infection. From the reads, TCRdb called clonotypes with MiXCR, one entry per CDR3 protein. This sample has about 180,000 distinct CDR3 sequences, with approximately 15% found just once. The sample was PBMCs. Receptors were obtained from a human donor in good health (CMV status not recorded). Some clones in this sample may be carry-over from other donors' samples.

This clonotype turned up a few times. The rearrangement uses TRBV10-2 and TRBJ1-1; the match to TRBD1 covers 8 bases. CDR1 is WSHSY, CDR2 SAAADI, per germline. V lost 8 bases, J lost 6 bases, and 11 bases stayed unmatched. The CDR3 covers 14 residues. The CDR3: CASSLAQGASEAFF. Written as DNA, the CDR3 is TGCGCCAGCTCCCTAGCCCAGGGGGCCTCTGAAGCTTTCTTT.

Many counts were recorded for this clonotype. The chain employs TRBV11-1 and TRBJ2-7, with a tentative D call TRBD1 (6 bases). V was shortened by 3 bases and J by 0 bases, with 12 bases between the two germline ends. The germline V gene encodes CDR1 SGHAT and CDR2 FQDESV (reference sequence). This CDR3 has 15 residues. The CDR3 nucleotides read TGTGCCAGCAGCTTGGACAGATCAAGCTCCTACGAGCAGTACTTC. Protein product: CASSLDRSSSYEQYF.

V is TRBV7-9 and J is TRBJ1-5, with D possibly matching TRBD1 (6 bases). V lost 3 bases, J lost 6 bases, and 15 bases lay in between. The germline V gene has CDR1 SEHNR and CDR2 FQNEAQ (reference sequence). The length of the CDR3 is 15 residues. The chain's CDR3 is CASSLGDRSGQPQHF. CDR3 nucleotide sequence: TGTGCCAGCAGCTTGGGAGACAGGAGCGGTCAGCCCCAGCATTTT.

The genes are TRBV28 and TRBJ2-7; 10 bases match TRBD1. The germline V gene has CDR1 MDHEN and CDR2 SYDVKM. V shed 5 bases, J shed 4 bases, and the junction held 8 bases outside the gene matches. The CDR3 has 15 amino acids. The CDR3 protein is CASSRTGGIVYEQYF. In nucleotides, the CDR3 is TGTGCCAGCAGTCGGACAGGGGGGATTGTTTACGAGCAGTACTTC.

The rearrangement links TRBV10-3 to TRBJ2-1, with D unresolved. This CDR3 has 11 residues. The V gene's germline CDR1 is ENHRY and CDR2 SYGVKD. Trimming removed 5 bases at V and 2 bases at J, with 1 base between. CDR3: CAISTYNEQFF. DNA for the CDR3: TGTGCCATCAGTACCTACAATGAGCAGTTCTTC.

This sequence joins TRBV5-1 and TRBJ1-1; D may be TRBD1 (6 bases). Per the germline V gene, CDR1 is SGHRS and CDR2 is YFSETQ. The germline V and J ends were trimmed by 0 bases and 5 bases, with 11 bases remaining between them. CDR3 length: 14 residues. CDR3 amino acids: CASSLVRGGTEAFF. The DNA of the CDR3 is TGCGCCAGCAGCTTGGTCAGGGGTGGTACTGAAGCTTTCTTT.

The table lists this clonotype with many counts. The rearrangement links TRBV7-2 to TRBJ2-5; 8 nucleotides match TRBD1. V dropped 6 bases and J dropped 4; count of bases not matched to a gene: 7. The V gene's germline CDR1 is SGHTA and CDR2 FQGNSA. The CDR3 runs to 14 residues. The CDR3 protein is CASSLTRGRETQYF. The CDR3 DNA sequence: TGTGCCAGCAGTTTAACCAGGGGGCGAGAGACCCAGTACTTC. Full variable domain (missing parts from reference TRBV7-2 and TRBJ2-5): GAGVSQSPSNKVTEKGKDVELRCDPISGHTALYWYRQSLGQGLEFLIYFQGNSAPDKSGLPSDRFSAERTGGSVSTLTIQRTQQEDSAVYLCASSLTRGRETQYFGPGTRLLVL.

In this sample, this clonotype turned up many times. V and J are TRBV7-2 and TRBJ1-3, with 8 bases aligning to TRBD1. Germline V gene data show CDR1 as SGHTA and CDR2 as FQGNSA. CDR3 length: 15 residues. V shed 3 bases, J shed 4 bases, and the junction held 5 bases outside the gene matches. The CDR3, as DNA: TGTGCCAGCAGCTTCCAGGACAGGGCAGGAAACACCATATATTTT. Protein: CASSFQDRAGNTIYF.

There are many counts of this clonotype. The rearrangement uses TRBV7-3 and TRBJ1-1, with D perhaps TRBD1 (6 bases). The ends were cut back, 2 bases at V and 3 bases at J, with 10 bases in the middle. There are 14 residues in the CDR3. Germline V lookup: CDR1 SGHTA, CDR2 FQGTGA. Here the CDR3 reads CASSLGGRDTEAFF. The CDR3 DNA reads as TGTGCCAGCAGCTTAGGGGGGCGCGACACTGAAGCTTTCTTT.

The table lists this clonotype with many counts. The chain carries TRBV7-8 and TRBJ1-5, with no clear D. Germline V lookup: CDR1 SGHVS, CDR2 FQNEAQ. Trimming pared 1 base from V and 0 bases from J, leaving 13 bases between. The CDR3 has 17 residues. This CDR3 reads CASSLEYTADSNQPQHF. In DNA, the CDR3 is TGTGCCAGCAGCTTAGAGTACACGGCCGATAGCAATCAGCCCCAGCATTTT.

The chain combines TRBV19 with TRBJ1-5; 7 nucleotides align to TRBD1. The CDR3 has 14 residues. V dropped 3 bases and J dropped 12; count of bases not matched to a gene: 11. Per the germline V gene, CDR1 is LNHDA and CDR2 is SQIVND (reference sequence). The CDR3 sequence is CASSIVYGQEHQHF. CDR3 sequence (DNA): TGTGCCAGTAGTATCGTATACGGACAGGAGCACCAGCATTTT. Supplemented by reference TRBV19 and TRBJ1-5, the full variable domain reads DGGITQSPKYLFRKEGQNVTLSCEQNLNHDAMYWYRQDPGQGLRLIYYSQIVNDFQKGDIAEGYSVSREKKESFPLTVTSAQKNPTAFYLCASSIVYGQEHQHFGDGTRLSIL.

This clonotype was found a few times. The chain couples TRBV6-4 to TRBJ2-1; no reliable D call. The CDR3 spans 13 residues. Per germline, CDR1 MRHNA and CDR2 SNTAGT. The V and J ends lost 2 bases and 10 bases respectively, with 12 bases between them. The CDR3 region is CASSDDITTEQFF. The CDR3 bases are TGTGCCAGCAGTGACGATATCACCACCGAGCAGTTCTTC.

This chain joins TRBV20-1 and TRBJ1-1; D is perhaps TRBD1 (6 bases). CDR1 is DFQATT and CDR2 is SNEGSKA in the germline V gene (reference sequence). V lost 0 bases, J lost 0 bases, and 17 bases lay in between. This CDR3 is 17 amino acids long. The CDR3: CSARDRVQGGMNTEAFF. The CDR3 nucleotides are TGCAGTGCTAGAGATCGAGTACAGGGTGGGATGAACACTGAAGCTTTCTTT.

Many counts were recorded for this clonotype. The V gene is TRBV19, the J gene TRBJ1-1, with 9 bases aligning to TRBD1. The germline V gene encodes CDR1 LNHDA and CDR2 SQIVND (reference sequence). The length of the CDR3 is 16 residues. After removal of 5 bases from V and 1 base from J, the junction contained 8 bases not matched to a gene. Here the CDR3 reads CASSRGRTGANTEAFF. For the CDR3, the DNA is TGTGCCAGTAGTCGCGGGAGGACAGGGGCGAACACTGAAGCTTTCTTT.

This clonotype was detected a few times. The rearrangement uses TRBV6-2 or TRBV6-3 and TRBJ2-1; D possibly corresponds to TRBD2 (7 bases). The CDR3 runs 13 residues. V lost 7 bases and J 9 bases, leaving 16 bases between the germline ends. Germline V lookup: CDR1 MNHEY, CDR2 SVGEGT. CDR3 DNA sequence: TGTGCCAGCATCAACGCGGGGGCAGGTGAGCAGTTCTTC. It encodes CASINAGAGEQFF.

This clonotype was observed a few times. The chain has TRBV6-2 or TRBV6-3 and TRBJ2-3; no reliable D call. The CDR3 is 15 residues long. CDR1 is MNHEY and CDR2 is SVGEGT in the germline V gene. V was cut by 6 bases and J by 6 bases, with 19 bases left in between. Here the CDR3 DNA reads TGTGCCAGCAGGACACCTCGTTTTGAGTCGGATACGCAGTATTTT. Residues: CASRTPRFESDTQYF.

At least ten counts were recorded for this clonotype. V gene TRBV7-2 combines with J gene TRBJ2-1; 8 nucleotides match TRBD2. The CDR3 covers 15 residues. CDR1 is SGHTA, CDR2 FQGNSA, per germline. V lost 1 base to trimming and J lost 4 bases; unmatched junction nucleotides: 3. The DNA of the CDR3 is TGTGCCAGCAGCTTAGGCGCTAGCGGGTACAATGAGCAGTTCTTC. It yields the protein CASSLGASGYNEQFF.

The rearrangement joins TRBV12-3 or TRBV12-4 to TRBJ2-3; D may be TRBD2 (5 bases). This CDR3 has 15 residues. The V and J ends lost 6 bases and 5 bases respectively, with 18 bases between them. The CDR3 is CASSRDPGIGDTQYF. CDR3 in DNA: TGTGCCAGCAGCCGCGACCCGGGGATTGGAGATACGCAGTATTTT.

This clonotype has ten or more counts. The chain couples TRBV7-2 to TRBJ2-3, with 10 nucleotides matching TRBD2. V lost 5 bases and J lost 5; bases outside the gene matches: 10. The CDR3 length is 16 residues. From germline, CDR1 is SGHTA and CDR2 FQGNSA. The CDR3 region is CASSPSQREGRDTQYF. The CDR3 nucleotides read TGTGCCAGCAGCCCCTCCCAGCGGGAGGGCCGAGATACGCAGTATTTT.

In this sample, this clonotype turned up a few times. V gene TRBV20-1 combines with J gene TRBJ2-5; 12 positions agree with TRBD2. The CDR3 has 19 residues. Germline V CDR1 and CDR2: DFQATT, SNEGSKA (reference sequence). J lost 0 bases, V lost 2 bases, and 13 bases had no gene match. The CDR3 region has the DNA TGCAGTGCTAGATGGCGGCTAGCGGGGGGGCAGGGAGACCAAGAGACCCAGTACTTC. Amino acids: CSARWRLAGGQGDQETQYF.